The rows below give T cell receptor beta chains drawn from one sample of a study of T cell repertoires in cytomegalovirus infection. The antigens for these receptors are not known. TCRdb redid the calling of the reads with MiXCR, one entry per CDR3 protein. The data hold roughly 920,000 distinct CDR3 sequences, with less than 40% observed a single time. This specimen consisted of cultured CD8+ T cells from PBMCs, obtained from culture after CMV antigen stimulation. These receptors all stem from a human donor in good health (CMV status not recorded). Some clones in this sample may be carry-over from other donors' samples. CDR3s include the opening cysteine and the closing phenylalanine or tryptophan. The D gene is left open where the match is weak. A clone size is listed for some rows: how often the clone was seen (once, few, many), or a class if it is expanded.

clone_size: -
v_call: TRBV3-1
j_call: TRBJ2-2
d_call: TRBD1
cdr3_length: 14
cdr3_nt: TGTGCCAGCTCGACCGGGACAGGGGGCTGGGAGCTGTTTTTT
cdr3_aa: CASSTGTGGWELFF

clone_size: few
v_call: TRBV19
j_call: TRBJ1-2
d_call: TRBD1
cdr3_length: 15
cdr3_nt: TGTGCCAGTAGTACGGATAACAGGGGGCTCGACGGCTACACCTTC
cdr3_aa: CASSTDNRGLDGYTF

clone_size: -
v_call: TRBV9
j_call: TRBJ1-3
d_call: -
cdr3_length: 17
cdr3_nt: TGTGCCAGCAGCGTAGAGGTGGACCTGAGCTCTGGAAACACCATATATTTT
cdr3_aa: CASSVEVDLSSGNTIYF

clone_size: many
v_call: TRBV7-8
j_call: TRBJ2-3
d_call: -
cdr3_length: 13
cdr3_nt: TGTGCCAGCAGCTTAGATCCCACAGATACGCAGTATTTT
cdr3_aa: CASSLDPTDTQYF

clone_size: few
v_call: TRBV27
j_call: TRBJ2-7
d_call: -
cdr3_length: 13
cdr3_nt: TGTGCCAGCAGTTTATCAGAGGGGTACGAGCAGTACTTC
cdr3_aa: CASSLSEGYEQYF

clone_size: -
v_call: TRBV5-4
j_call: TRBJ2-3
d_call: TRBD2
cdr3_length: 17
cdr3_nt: TGTGCCAGCAGCTTGGATCGATCAGCGGGGGATGCAGATACGCAGTATTTT
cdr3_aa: CASSLDRSAGDADTQYF

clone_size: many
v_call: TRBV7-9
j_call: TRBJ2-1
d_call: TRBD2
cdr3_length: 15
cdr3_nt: TGTGCCAGCAGCTTAAGAGCGGGGGGAGGCAATGAGCAGTTCTTC
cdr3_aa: CASSLRAGGGNEQFF

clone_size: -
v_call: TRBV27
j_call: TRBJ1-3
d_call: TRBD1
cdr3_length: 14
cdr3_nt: TGTGCCAGCAGACAGGGGATCGATGGAAACACCATATATTTT
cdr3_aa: CASRQGIDGNTIYF

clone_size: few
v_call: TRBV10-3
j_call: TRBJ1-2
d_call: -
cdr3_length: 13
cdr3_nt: TGTGCCATCAGTGAGAAAGGACATCCGGCATTCACCTTC
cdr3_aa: CAISEKGHPAFTF

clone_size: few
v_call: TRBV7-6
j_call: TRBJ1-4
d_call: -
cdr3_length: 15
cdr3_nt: TGTGCCAGCAGCTCCTACGATTGGGGGATTGAAAAACTGTTTTTT
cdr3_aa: CASSSYDWGIEKLFF

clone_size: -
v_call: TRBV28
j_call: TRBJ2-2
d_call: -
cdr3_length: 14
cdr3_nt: TGTGCCAGCCGTACTACTTCGAACACCGGGGAGCTGTTTTTT
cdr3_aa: CASRTTSNTGELFF

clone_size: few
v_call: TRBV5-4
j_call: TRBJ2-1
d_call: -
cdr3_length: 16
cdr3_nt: TGTGCCAGCAGCCCCTACGGGGGCCCCTCCTACAATGAGCAGTTCTTC
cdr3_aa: CASSPYGGPSYNEQFF

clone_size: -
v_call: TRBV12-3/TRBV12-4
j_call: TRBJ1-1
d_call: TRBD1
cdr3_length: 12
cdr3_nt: TGTGCCGGCAGGGGGGACAGGTTTGAAGCTTTCTTT
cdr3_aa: CAGRGDRFEAFF

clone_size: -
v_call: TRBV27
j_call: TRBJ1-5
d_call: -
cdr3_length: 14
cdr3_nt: TGTGCCAGCAGTTCATTGAATAGCAATCAGCCCCAGCATTTT
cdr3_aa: CASSSLNSNQPQHF

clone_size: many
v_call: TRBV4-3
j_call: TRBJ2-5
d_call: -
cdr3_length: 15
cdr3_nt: TGCGCCAGCAGCCAAGGTCCAGGCCCTAGGGAGACCCAGTACTTC
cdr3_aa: CASSQGPGPRETQYF

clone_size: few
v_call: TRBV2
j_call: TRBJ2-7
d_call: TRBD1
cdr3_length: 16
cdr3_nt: TGTGCCAGCAGTGCGCTCGGGACAGAGGGCTCCTACGAGCAGTACTTC
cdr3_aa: CASSALGTEGSYEQYF